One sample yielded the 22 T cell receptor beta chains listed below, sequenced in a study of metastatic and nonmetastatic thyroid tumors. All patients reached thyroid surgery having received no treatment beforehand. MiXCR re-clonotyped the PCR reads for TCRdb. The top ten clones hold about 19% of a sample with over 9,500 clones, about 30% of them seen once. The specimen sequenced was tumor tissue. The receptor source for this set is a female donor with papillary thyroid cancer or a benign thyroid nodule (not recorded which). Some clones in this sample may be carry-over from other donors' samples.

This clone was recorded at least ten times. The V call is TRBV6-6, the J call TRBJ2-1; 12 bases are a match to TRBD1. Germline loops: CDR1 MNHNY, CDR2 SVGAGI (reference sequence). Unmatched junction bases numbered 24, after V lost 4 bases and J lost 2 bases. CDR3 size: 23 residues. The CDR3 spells CASSSPGTGGVSGSGGTYNEQFF. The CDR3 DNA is TGTGCCAGCAGTTCACCAGGGACAGGGGGCGTAAGCGGGAGTGGGGGGACCTACAATGAGCAGTTCTTC.

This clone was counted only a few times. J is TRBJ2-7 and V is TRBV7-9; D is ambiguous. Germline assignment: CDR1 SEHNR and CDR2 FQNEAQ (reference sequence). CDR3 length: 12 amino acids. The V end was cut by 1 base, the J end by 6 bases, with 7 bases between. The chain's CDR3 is CASSLGSGEQYF. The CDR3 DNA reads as TGTGCCAGCAGCTTAGGGTCCGGCGAGCAGTACTTC. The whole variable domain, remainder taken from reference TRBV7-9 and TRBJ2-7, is DTGVSQNPRHKITKRGQNVTFRCDPISEHNRLYWYRQTLGQGPEFLTYFQNEAQLEKSRLLSDRFSAERPKGSFSTLEIQRTEQGDSAMYLCASSLGSGEQYFGPGTRLTVT.

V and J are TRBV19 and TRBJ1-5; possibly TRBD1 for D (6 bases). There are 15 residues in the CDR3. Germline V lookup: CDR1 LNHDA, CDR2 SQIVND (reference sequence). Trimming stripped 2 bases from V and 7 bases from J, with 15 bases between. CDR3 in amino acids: CASSISSGAGQPQHF. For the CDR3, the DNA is TGTGCCAGTAGTATATCCTCGGGGGCGGGGCAGCCCCAGCATTTT.

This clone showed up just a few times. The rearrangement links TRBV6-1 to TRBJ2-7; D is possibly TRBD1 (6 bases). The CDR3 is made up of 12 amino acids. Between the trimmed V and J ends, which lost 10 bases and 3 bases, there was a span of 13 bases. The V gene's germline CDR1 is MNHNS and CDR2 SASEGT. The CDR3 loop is CATGDIYYEQYF. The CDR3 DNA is TGTGCCACCGGGGACATCTACTACGAGCAGTACTTC.

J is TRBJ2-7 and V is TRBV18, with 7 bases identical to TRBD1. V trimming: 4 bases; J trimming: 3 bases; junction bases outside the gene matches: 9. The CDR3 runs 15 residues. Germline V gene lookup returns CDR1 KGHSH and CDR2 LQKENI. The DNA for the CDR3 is TGTGCCAGCTCACAAAACCGGGACAGCTACTACGAGCAGTACTTC. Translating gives CASSQNRDSYYEQYF.

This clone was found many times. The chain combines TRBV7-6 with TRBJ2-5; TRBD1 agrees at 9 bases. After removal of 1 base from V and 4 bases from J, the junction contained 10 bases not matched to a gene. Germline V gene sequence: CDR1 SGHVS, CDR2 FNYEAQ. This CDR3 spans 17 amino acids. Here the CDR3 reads CASSLDGDRVDTETQYF. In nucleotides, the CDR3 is TGTGCCAGCAGCTTAGATGGGGACAGGGTAGATACAGAGACCCAGTACTTC.

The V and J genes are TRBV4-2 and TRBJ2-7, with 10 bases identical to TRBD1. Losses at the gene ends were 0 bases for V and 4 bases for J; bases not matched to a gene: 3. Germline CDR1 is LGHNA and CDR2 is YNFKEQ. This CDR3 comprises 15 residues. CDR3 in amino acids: CASSQDRGQGYEQYF. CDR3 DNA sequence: TGTGCCAGCAGCCAAGATAGGGGACAGGGGTACGAGCAGTACTTC.

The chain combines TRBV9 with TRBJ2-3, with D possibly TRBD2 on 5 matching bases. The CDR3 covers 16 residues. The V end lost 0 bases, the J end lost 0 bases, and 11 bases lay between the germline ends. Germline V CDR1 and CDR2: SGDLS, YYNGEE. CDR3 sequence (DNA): TGTGCCAGCAGCGTAGCTCGGGATACTAGCACAGATACGCAGTATTTT. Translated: CASSVARDTSTDTQYF.

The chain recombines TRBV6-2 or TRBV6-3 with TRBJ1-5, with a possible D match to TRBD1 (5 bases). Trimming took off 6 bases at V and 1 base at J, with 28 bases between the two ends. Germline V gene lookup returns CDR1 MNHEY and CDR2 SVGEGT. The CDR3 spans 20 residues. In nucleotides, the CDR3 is TGTGCCAGCAGAAAAGGCGGGGTGGAAGGGTCGGGGACCAGCAATCAGCCCCAGCATTTT. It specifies CASRKGGVEGSGTSNQPQHF.

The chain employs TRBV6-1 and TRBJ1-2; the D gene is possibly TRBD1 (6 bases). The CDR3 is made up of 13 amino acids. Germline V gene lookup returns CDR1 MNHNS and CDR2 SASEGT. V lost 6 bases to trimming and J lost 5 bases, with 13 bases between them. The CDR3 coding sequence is TGTGCCAGCAGACAGGGTCTGGGGTATGGCTACACCTTC. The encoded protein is CASRQGLGYGYTF.

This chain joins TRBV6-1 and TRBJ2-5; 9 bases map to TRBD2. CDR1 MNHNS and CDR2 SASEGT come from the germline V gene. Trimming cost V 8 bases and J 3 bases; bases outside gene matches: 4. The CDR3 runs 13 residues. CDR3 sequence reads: CASRAGGEETQYF. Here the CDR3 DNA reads TGTGCCAGCCGCGCGGGAGGGGAAGAGACCCAGTACTTC.

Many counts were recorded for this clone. The CDR3 region is CASSIPRAGRTGELFF. In nucleotides, the CDR3 is TGTGCCAGCAGTATTCCTCGGGCGGGACGGACCGGGGAGCTGTTTTTT. The rearrangement links TRBV6-1 to TRBJ2-2; possible D gene TRBD2, 6 bases. V was trimmed by 5 bases and J by 5 bases, leaving 18 bases between them. From germline, CDR1 is MNHNS and CDR2 SASEGT. The CDR3 has 16 amino acids.

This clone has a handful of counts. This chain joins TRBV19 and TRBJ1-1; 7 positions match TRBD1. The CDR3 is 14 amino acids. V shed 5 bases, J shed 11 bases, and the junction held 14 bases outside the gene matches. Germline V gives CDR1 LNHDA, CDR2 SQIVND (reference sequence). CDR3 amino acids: CASSEPTGTVSAFF. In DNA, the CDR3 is TGTGCCAGTAGTGAGCCCACCGGGACAGTATCCGCTTTCTTT. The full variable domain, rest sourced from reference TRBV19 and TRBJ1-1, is DGGITQSPKYLFRKEGQNVTLSCEQNLNHDAMYWYRQDPGQGLRLIYYSQIVNDFQKGDIAEGYSVSREKKESFPLTVTSAQKNPTAFYLCASSEPTGTVSAFFGQGTRLTVV.

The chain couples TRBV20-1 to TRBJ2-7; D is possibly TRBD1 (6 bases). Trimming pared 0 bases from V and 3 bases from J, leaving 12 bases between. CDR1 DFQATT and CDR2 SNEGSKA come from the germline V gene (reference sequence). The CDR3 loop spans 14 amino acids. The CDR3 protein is CSARDPTGYYEQYF. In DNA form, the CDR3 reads TGCAGTGCTAGAGATCCGACAGGCTACTACGAGCAGTACTTC.

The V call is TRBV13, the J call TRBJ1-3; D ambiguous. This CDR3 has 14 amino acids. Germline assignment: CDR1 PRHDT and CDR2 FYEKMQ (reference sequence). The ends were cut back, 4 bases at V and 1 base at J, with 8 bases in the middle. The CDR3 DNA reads TGTGCCAGCAGCTCCTTGGGGTCTGGAAACACCATATATTTT. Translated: CASSSLGSGNTIYF.

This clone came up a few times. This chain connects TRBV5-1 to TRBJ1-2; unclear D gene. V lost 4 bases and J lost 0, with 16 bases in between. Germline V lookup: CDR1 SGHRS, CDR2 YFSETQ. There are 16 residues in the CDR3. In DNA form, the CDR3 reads TGCGCCAGCAGCGAAGTCGGACGGGCCGCTAACTATGGCTACACCTTC. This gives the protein CASSEVGRAANYGYTF.

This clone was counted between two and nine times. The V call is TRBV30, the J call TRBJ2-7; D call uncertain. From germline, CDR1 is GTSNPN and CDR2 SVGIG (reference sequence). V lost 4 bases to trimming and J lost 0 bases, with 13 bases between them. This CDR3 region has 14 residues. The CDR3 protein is CAWKGLTSSYEQYF. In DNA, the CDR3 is TGTGCCTGGAAGGGTCTGACCAGCTCCTACGAGCAGTACTTC.

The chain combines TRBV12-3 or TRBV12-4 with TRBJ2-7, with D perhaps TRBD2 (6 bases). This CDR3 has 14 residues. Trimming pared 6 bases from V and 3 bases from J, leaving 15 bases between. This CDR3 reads CASRSSEGRYEQYF. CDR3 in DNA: TGTGCCAGCAGGTCTTCGGAGGGCCGCTACGAGCAGTACTTC.

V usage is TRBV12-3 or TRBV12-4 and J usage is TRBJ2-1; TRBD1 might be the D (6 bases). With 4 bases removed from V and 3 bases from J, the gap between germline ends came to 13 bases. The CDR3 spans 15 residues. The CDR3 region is CASSSSDRLYNEQFF. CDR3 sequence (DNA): TGTGCCAGCAGTTCGTCCGACAGGCTCTACAATGAGCAGTTCTTC.

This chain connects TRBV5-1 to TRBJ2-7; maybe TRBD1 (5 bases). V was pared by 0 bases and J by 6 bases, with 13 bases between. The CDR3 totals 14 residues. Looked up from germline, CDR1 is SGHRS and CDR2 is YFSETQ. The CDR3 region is CASSLGQGWAEQYF. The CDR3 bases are TGCGCCAGCAGCTTGGGGCAGGGATGGGCCGAGCAGTACTTC.

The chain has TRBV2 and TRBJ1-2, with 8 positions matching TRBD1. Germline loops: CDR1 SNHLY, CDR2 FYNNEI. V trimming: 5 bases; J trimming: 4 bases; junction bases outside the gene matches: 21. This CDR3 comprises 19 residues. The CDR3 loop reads CASSKQNVPGQAALYGYTF. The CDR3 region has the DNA TGTGCCAGCAGTAAACAAAACGTCCCGGGACAGGCCGCCCTCTATGGCTACACCTTC.

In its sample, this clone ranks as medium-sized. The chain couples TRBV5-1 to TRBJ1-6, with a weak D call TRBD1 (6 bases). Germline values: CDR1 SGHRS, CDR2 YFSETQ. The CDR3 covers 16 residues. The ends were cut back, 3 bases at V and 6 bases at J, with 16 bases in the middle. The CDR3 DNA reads TGCGCCAGCAGCTCCCAGGACAGCGAGGGTAATTCACCCCTCCACTTT. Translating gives CASSSQDSEGNSPLHF.